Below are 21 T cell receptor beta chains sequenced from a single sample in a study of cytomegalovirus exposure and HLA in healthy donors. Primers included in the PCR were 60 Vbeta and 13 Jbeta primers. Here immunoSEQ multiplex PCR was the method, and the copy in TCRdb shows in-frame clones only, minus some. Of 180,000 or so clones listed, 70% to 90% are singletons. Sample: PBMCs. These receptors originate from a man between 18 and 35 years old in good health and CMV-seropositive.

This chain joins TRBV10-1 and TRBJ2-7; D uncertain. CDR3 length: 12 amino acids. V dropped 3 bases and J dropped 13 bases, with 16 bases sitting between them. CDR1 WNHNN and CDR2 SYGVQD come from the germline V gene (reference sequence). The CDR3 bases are TGCGCCAGCAGTGACATTGGTGGCACCCCCTACTTC. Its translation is CASSDIGGTPYF.

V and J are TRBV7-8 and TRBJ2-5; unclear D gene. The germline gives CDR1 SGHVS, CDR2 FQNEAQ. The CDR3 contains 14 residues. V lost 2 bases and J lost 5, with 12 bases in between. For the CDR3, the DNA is TGTGCCAGCAGCTTACTGCGATATCTGGAGACCCAGTACTTC. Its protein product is CASSLLRYLETQYF. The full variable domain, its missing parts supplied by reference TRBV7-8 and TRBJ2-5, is GAGVSQSPRYKVAKRGQDVALRCDPISGHVSLFWYQQALGQGPEFLTYFQNEAQLDKSGLPSDRFFAERPEGSVSTLKIQRTQQEDSAVYLCASSLLRYLETQYFGPGTRLLVL.

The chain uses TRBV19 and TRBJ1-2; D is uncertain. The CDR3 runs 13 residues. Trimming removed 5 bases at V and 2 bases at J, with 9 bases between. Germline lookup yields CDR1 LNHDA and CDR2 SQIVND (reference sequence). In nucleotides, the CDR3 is TGTGCCAGTAGTCGGGGTGAAAACTATGGCTACACCTTC. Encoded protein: CASSRGENYGYTF. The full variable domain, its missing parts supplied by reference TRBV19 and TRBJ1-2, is DGGITQSPKYLFRKEGQNVTLSCEQNLNHDAMYWYRQDPGQGLRLIYYSQIVNDFQKGDIAEGYSVSREKKESFPLTVTSAQKNPTAFYLCASSRGENYGYTFGSGTRLTVV.

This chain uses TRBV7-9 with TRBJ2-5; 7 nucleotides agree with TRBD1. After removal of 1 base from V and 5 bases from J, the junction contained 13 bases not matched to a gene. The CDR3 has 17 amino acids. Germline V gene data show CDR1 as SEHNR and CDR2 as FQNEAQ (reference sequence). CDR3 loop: CASSLGIGQEIVETQYF. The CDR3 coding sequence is TGTGCCAGCAGCTTAGGGATCGGACAGGAGATCGTGGAGACCCAGTACTTC.

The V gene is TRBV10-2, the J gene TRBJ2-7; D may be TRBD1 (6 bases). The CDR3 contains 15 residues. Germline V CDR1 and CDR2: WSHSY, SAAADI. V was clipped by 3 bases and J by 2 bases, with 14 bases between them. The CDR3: CASSEGMGAPYEQYF. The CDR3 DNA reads TGCGCCAGCAGTGAAGGGATGGGGGCCCCCTACGAGCAGTACTTC.

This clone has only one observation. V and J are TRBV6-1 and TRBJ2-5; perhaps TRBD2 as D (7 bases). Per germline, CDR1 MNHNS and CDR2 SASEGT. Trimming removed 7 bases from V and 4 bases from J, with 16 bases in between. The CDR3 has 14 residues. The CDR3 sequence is CASKEGGTRETQYF. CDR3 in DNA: TGTGCCAGCAAGGAGGGGGGGACGAGAGAGACCCAGTACTTC.

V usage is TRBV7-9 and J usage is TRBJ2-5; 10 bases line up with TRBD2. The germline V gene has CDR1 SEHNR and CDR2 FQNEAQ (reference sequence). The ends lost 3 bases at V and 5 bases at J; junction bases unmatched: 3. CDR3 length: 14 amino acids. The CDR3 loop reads CASSFSGGPETQYF. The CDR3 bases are TGTGCCAGCAGCTTTAGCGGGGGGCCCGAGACCCAGTACTTC.

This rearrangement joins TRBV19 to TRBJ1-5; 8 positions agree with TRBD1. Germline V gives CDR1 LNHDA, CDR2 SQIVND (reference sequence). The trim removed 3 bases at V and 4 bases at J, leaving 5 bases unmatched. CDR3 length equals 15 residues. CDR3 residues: CASSILDRDNQPQHF. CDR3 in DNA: TGTGCCAGTAGTATTTTGGACAGGGATAATCAGCCCCAGCATTTT.

The CDR3 sequence is CAWRGGSGGVTGELFF. CDR3 sequence (DNA): TGTGCCTGGAGAGGAGGTAGCGGGGGGGTTACCGGGGAGCTGTTTTTT. This chain connects TRBV30 to TRBJ2-2, with 11 bases fitting TRBD2. The length of the CDR3 is 16 residues. J lost 5 bases, V lost 3 bases, and 8 bases had no gene match. Germline V gene data show CDR1 as GTSNPN and CDR2 as SVGIG (reference sequence). Looking up the rest from reference TRBV30 and TRBJ2-2 gives the full variable domain: SQTIHQWPATLVQPVGSPLSLECTVEGTSNPNLYWYRQAAGRGLQLLFYSVGIGQISSEVPQNLSASRPQDRQFILSSKKLLLSDSGFYLCAWRGGSGGVTGELFFGEGSRLTVL.

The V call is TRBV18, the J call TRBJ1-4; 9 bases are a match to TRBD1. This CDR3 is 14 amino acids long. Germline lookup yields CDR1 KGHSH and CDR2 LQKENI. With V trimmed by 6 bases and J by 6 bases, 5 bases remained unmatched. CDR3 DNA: TGTGCCAGCTCGGCGACAGGGGGGCATGAAAAACTGTTTTTT. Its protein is CASSATGGHEKLFF.

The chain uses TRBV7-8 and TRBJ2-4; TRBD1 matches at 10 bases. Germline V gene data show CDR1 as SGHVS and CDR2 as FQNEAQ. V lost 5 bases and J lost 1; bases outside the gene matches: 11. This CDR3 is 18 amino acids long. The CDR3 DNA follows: TGTGCCAGCAGCCACCGTCTGGGACAGGGGTCGGCCAAAAACATTCAGTACTTC. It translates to CASSHRLGQGSAKNIQYF.

CDR3 residues: CASSAGTEAFYGYTF. CDR3 coding DNA: TGTGCCAGCAGCGCCGGGACAGAGGCCTTCTATGGCTACACCTTC. This chain joins TRBV7-2 and TRBJ1-2, with 7 bases lining up with TRBD1. The V and J ends lost 5 bases and 4 bases, in that order; junction bases with no gene match: 10. The CDR3 totals 15 residues. The germline gives CDR1 SGHTA, CDR2 FQGNSA.

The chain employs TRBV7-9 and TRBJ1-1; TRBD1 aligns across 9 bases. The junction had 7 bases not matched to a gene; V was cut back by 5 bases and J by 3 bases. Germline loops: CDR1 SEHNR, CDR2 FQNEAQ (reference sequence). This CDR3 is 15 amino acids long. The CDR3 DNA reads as TGTGCCAGCAGCCCAGGACAGGGGAGGTACACTGAAGCTTTCTTT. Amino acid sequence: CASSPGQGRYTEAFF.

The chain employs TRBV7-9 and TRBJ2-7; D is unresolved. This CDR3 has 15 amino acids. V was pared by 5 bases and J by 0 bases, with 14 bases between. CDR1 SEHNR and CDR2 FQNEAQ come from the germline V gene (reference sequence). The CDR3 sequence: CASSTDRSSSYEQYF. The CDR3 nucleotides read TGTGCCAGCAGCACAGACCGCTCGAGCTCCTACGAGCAGTACTTC.

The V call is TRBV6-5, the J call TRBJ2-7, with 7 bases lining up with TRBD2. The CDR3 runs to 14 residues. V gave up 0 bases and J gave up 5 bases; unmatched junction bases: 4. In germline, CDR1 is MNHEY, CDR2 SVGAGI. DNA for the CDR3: TGTGCCAGCAGTTACTCGGGGGGGTCCCACGAGCAGTACTTC. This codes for CASSYSGGSHEQYF.

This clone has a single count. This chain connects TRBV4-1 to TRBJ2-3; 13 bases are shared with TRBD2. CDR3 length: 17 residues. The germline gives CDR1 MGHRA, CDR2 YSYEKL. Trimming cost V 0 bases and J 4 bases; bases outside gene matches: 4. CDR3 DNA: TGCGCCAGCAGCCAAGACGAACTAGCGGGGGGGCCAGATACGCAGTATTTT. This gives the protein CASSQDELAGGPDTQYF.

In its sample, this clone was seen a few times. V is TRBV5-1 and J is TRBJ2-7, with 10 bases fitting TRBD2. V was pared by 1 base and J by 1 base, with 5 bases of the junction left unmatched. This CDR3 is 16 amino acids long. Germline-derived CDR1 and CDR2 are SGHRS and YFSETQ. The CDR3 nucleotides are TGCGCCAGCAGCTTGTTTGGACTAGCGGATTCCTACGAGCAGTACTTC. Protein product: CASSLFGLADSYEQYF. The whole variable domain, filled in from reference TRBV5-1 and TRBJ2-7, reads KAGVTQTPRYLIKTRGQQVTLSCSPISGHRSVSWYQQTPGQGLQFLFEYFSETQRNKGNFPGRFSGRQFSNSRSEMNVSTLELGDSALYLCASSLFGLADSYEQYFGPGTRLTVT.

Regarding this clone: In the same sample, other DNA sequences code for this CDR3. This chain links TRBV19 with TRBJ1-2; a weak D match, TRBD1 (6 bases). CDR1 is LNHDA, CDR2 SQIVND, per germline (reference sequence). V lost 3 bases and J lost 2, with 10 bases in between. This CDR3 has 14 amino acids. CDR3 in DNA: TGTGCCAGTAGTATCGGCAGGGGAAACTATGGCTACACCTTC. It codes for CASSIGRGNYGYTF.

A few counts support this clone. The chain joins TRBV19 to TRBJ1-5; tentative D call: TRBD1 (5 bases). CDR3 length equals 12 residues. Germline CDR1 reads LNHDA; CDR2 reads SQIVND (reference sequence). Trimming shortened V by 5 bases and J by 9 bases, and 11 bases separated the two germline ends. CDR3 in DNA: TGTGCCAGTAGTGCCCAGGGAGGGCCCCAGCATTTT. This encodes CASSAQGGPQHF.

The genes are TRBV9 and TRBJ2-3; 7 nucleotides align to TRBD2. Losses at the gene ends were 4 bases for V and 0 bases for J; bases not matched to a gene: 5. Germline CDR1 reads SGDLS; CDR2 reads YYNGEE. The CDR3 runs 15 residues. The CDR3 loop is CASSTKRGSTDTQYF. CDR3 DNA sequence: TGTGCCAGCAGCACCAAGCGGGGTAGCACAGATACGCAGTATTTT.

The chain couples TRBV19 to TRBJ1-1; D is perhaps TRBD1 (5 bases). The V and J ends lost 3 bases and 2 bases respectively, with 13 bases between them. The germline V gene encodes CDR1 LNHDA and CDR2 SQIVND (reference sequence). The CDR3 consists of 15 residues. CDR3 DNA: TGTGCCAGTAGTATCCTTCTGCGGACAAACACTGAAGCTTTCTTT. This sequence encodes CASSILLRTNTEAFF.